This T cell receptor beta chain is from a study of T cell responses to AZD1222 COVID-19 vaccine. Broader study findings: A mostly white British donor set with more females was recruited, and clonal diversity was possibly underestimated.

Here immunoSEQ multiplex PCR was the method, and the copy in TCRdb shows in-frame clones only, minus some. The sample holds more than 90,000 clones, around 84% seen once. As for this clone: Its antigen is undetermined.

CDR3 size: 13 residues. V was cut by 0 bases and J by 7 bases, with 9 bases left in between. Germline CDR1 MNHEY, CDR2 SMNVEV (reference sequence). This TCR came from an adult in good health. The chain employs TRBV27 and TRBJ1-1; D gene unclear. Sequencing used peripheral blood, obtained on day 0 of AZD1222 vaccination. This CDR3 reads CASSLSAWVEAFF. For the CDR3, the DNA is TGTGCCAGCAGTTTATCGGCCTGGGTTGAAGCTTTCTTT.